These 5 T cell receptor beta chains came from one sample sequenced in a study of blood T cell repertoires in COVID-19. Measured with immunoSEQ multiplex PCR; TCRdb has only the in-frame clones, and not every one. The profile shows about 74,000 clones, roughly 87% of them singletons. The sequencing input was peripheral blood. The receptor set was obtained from a woman between 45 and 65 years old in a cohort sampled during active COVID-19.

This chain connects TRBV7-8 to TRBJ2-7, with D possibly being TRBD2 (6 bases). Trimming took off 7 bases at V and 3 bases at J, with 19 bases between the two ends. Germline V CDR1 and CDR2: SGHVS, FQNEAQ. This CDR3 spans 15 amino acids. The CDR3 coding sequence is TGTGCCAGCATGCGGACCGGGACTTCGGTCTACGAGCAGTACTTC. This encodes CASMRTGTSVYEQYF. Together with reference TRBV7-8 and TRBJ2-7, the CDR3 gives the full variable domain: GAGVSQSPRYKVAKRGQDVALRCDPISGHVSLFWYQQALGQGPEFLTYFQNEAQLDKSGLPSDRFFAERPEGSVSTLKIQRTQQEDSAVYLCASMRTGTSVYEQYFGPGTRLTVT.

The J gene is TRBJ2-7, the V gene TRBV29-1; no reliable D call. V was clipped by 4 bases and J by 7 bases, with 17 bases between them. Germline V CDR1 and CDR2: SQVTM, ANQGSEA. This CDR3 is built from 13 residues. CDR3 DNA sequence: TGCAGCGTTGGCGGCGGTCCTGCCCCAGAGCAGTACTTC. This gives the protein CSVGGGPAPEQYF.

The genes are TRBV27 and TRBJ2-3; possible D gene TRBD2, 5 bases. V dropped 4 bases and J dropped 0 bases, with 17 bases sitting between them. CDR1 and CDR2 (germline): MNHEY, SMNVEV (reference sequence). The CDR3 loop spans 17 amino acids. CDR3 bases: TGTGCCAGCAGTTCCGGCGACTACTGGACTAGCACAGATACGCAGTATTTT. This encodes CASSSGDYWTSTDTQYF.

CDR3 loop: CASSRTSGSNEQFF. CDR3 bases: TGCGCCAGCAGCCGGACTAGCGGGAGCAATGAGCAGTTCTTC. The chain employs TRBV4-1 and TRBJ2-1; 13 nucleotides agree with TRBD2. With V trimmed by 4 bases and J by 6 bases, 0 bases remained unmatched. The CDR3 loop spans 14 amino acids. The V gene's germline CDR1 is MGHRA and CDR2 YSYEKL.

This chain links TRBV28 with TRBJ1-3; possibly TRBD1 for D (6 bases). Germline V gene sequence: CDR1 MDHEN, CDR2 SYDVKM. V was pared by 3 bases and J by 2 bases, with 26 bases between. The CDR3 loop spans 20 amino acids. The CDR3 is CASSFHRTAAPSFAGNTIYF. DNA of the CDR3: TGTGCCAGCAGTTTCCACAGGACAGCCGCACCCTCGTTTGCTGGAAACACCATATATTTT.